This T cell receptor beta chain was recorded in a study of beta chain features in type 1 diabetes. All of the isolated RNA was reverse transcribed, so expressed TCRB transcripts were sequenced. TCRdb keeps only in-frame clones here, not all; method: immunoSEQ multiplex PCR. The repertoire holds 350,000 to 450,000 clones, with approximately 16% as singletons. This clone turned up a few times. Germline V lookup: CDR1 GTSNPN, CDR2 SVGIG (reference sequence). The V and J ends lost 0 bases and 4 bases, in that order; junction bases with no gene match: 0. The CDR3 loop spans 14 amino acids. CD4+ naive, central memory, regulatory and stem cell-like memory cells were sorted via CD45RO/CCR7/CD25/CD127/CD95/CD27.

The sequencing input was naive CD4+ T cells from blood. The source of this sequence is a woman aged 18-30 years in good health. V is TRBV30 and J is TRBJ2-2; 9 bases fit TRBD1. Here the CDR3 DNA reads TGTGCCTGGAGTGTGACAGGGGGCACCGGGGAGCTGTTTTTT. This gives the protein CAWSVTGGTGELFF.